The rows below give T cell receptor beta chains drawn from one sample of a study of esophageal squamous cell carcinoma under preoperative chemotherapy. TCRdb used MiXCR to reprocess the PCR reads, holding one entry per CDR3 protein. Of approximately 30,000 distinct CDR3 sequences listed, approximately 50% are singletons. The specimen was taken from a patient given preoperative chemotherapy. Receptor source: a human donor with esophageal squamous cell carcinoma. The donor label of this sample is uncertain. Each CDR3 is given with its conserved first and last residue. Each record gives: V gene, D gene, clone size, J gene, CDR3 protein, CDR3 DNA. D genes are given only for firm matches. Size values are once, few and many counts, or a class for expanded clones, and some rows have none.

v_call: TRBV7-9
d_call: .
clone_size: .
j_call: TRBJ2-3
cdr3_aa: CASSQSGETVSTDAQYF
cdr3_nt: TGTGCCAGCAGTCAAAGCGGCGAGACTGTGAGCACAGATGCGCAGTATTTT

v_call: TRBV6-1
d_call: TRBD1
clone_size: .
j_call: TRBJ2-3
cdr3_aa: CASSLRTGTNTDAQYF
cdr3_nt: TGTGCCAGCAGTCTTCGGACAGGGACGAACACAGATGCGCAGTATTTT

v_call: TRBV7-6
d_call: .
clone_size: few
j_call: TRBJ2-1
cdr3_aa: CASSLEGGDIYEQFF
cdr3_nt: TGTGCCAGCAGCTTAGAGGGGGGGGACATCTACGAGCAGTTCTTC

v_call: TRBV6-1
d_call: TRBD2
clone_size: many
j_call: TRBJ2-1
cdr3_aa: CASSPVGLAGAAVTREQFF
cdr3_nt: TGTGCCAGCAGTCCTGTCGGGTTAGCGGGAGCTGCGGTCACCAGGGAGCAGTTCTTC

v_call: TRBV7-2
d_call: .
clone_size: medium-sized
j_call: TRBJ2-3
cdr3_aa: CASTLDYEGALYF
cdr3_nt: TGTGCCAGCACCTTGGATTATGAGGGAGCGTTGTATTTT

v_call: TRBV6-1
d_call: TRBD1
clone_size: many
j_call: TRBJ1-5
cdr3_aa: CASSPGTANQPQHF
cdr3_nt: TGTGCCAGCAGTCCCGGGACAGCGAATCAGCCCCAGCATTTT

v_call: TRBV7-2
d_call: .
clone_size: .
j_call: TRBJ2-3
cdr3_aa: CASSLSGPTLDTQYF
cdr3_nt: TGTGCCAGCAGCTTGTCGGGGCCGACGCTAGATACGCAGTATTTT

v_call: TRBV7-8
d_call: TRBD2
clone_size: .
j_call: TRBJ2-3
cdr3_aa: CASSFFYGRGTEAQYF
cdr3_nt: TGTGCCAGCAGCTTTTTTTACGGGAGGGGCACAGAGGCGCAGTATTTT

v_call: TRBV7-9
d_call: .
clone_size: .
j_call: TRBJ2-5
cdr3_aa: CASSLSLGLAGKNEQYF
cdr3_nt: TGTGCCAGCAGCTTAAGTCTCGGGCTAGCAGGAAAAAATGAGCAGTACTTC

v_call: TRBV7-9
d_call: .
clone_size: .
j_call: TRBJ2-5
cdr3_aa: CASSARAGRGCRDQETQYF
cdr3_nt: TGTGCCAGCAGCGCCCGCGCGGGGAGGGGGTGCCGTGACCAAGAGACCCAGTACTTC

v_call: TRBV6-1
d_call: TRBD2
clone_size: .
j_call: TRBJ2-1
cdr3_aa: CASSQAGGGYNEQFF
cdr3_nt: TGTGCCAGCAGTCAGGCCGGGGGGGGATACAATGAGCAGTTCTTC

v_call: TRBV7-6
d_call: .
clone_size: once
j_call: TRBJ2-3
cdr3_aa: CASSLGARDPDTQYF
cdr3_nt: TGTGCCAGCAGCTTGGGGGCGCGAGACCCAGATACGCAGTACTTT

v_call: TRBV12-3/TRBV12-4
d_call: TRBD2
clone_size: .
j_call: TRBJ2-1
cdr3_aa: CASSWTSGSNEQFF
cdr3_nt: TGTGCCAGCAGTTGGACTAGCGGTTCCAATGAGCAGTTCTTC

v_call: TRBV11-3
d_call: .
clone_size: many
j_call: TRBJ1-4
cdr3_aa: CASSLTGFNEKLFF
cdr3_nt: TGTGCCAGCAGCTTGACAGGTTTTAATGAAAAACTGTTTTTT

v_call: TRBV5-1
d_call: .
clone_size: once
j_call: TRBJ2-4
cdr3_aa: CASSSGQRAKNMQYF
cdr3_nt: TGCGCCAGCAGCTCGGGGCAGAGAGCCAAAAACATGCAGTATTTC

v_call: TRBV7-8
d_call: .
clone_size: .
j_call: TRBJ2-4
cdr3_aa: CASSLAGGQDIQYF
cdr3_nt: TGTGCCAGCAGCTTAGCGGGAGGCCAAGACATTCAGTATTTC

v_call: TRBV7-6
d_call: .
clone_size: .
j_call: TRBJ2-5
cdr3_aa: CASSLDAGIGGGAQETQYF
cdr3_nt: TGTGCCAGCAGCTTGGATGCGGGGATCGGGGGCGGTGCCCAAGAGACCCAGTACTTC

v_call: TRBV6-5
d_call: .
clone_size: many
j_call: TRBJ2-2
cdr3_aa: CASSYSQGVPNTGELFF
cdr3_nt: TGTGCCAGCAGTTACTCACAAGGAGTCCCGAACACCGGGGAGCTGTTTTTT

v_call: TRBV7-9
d_call: .
clone_size: .
j_call: TRBJ2-3
cdr3_aa: CASSQGGGAANTGTQFF
cdr3_nt: TGTGCCAGCAGTCAAGGTGGCGGGGCAGCGAACACCGGGACGCAGTTTTTT

v_call: TRBV6-1
d_call: .
clone_size: .
j_call: TRBJ2-4
cdr3_aa: CASSESWRCYKDIQYF
cdr3_nt: TGTGCCAGCAGTGAATCTTGGCGGTGCTACAAAGACATTCAGTACTTC

v_call: TRBV7-8
d_call: .
clone_size: .
j_call: TRBJ2-7
cdr3_aa: CGSTGAGAKDMQYF
cdr3_nt: TGTGGCAGCACGGGGGCGGGAGCCAAAGACATGCAGTACTTC

v_call: TRBV7-2
d_call: TRBD2
clone_size: .
j_call: TRBJ2-4
cdr3_aa: CACSVPGGRAKDTQYF
cdr3_nt: TGTGCGTGCAGCGTACCGGGGGGGAGAGCCAAAGATACTCAGTATTTC

v_call: TRBV6-5
d_call: TRBD1
clone_size: many
j_call: TRBJ2-3
cdr3_aa: CASSLGQGDTDTQYF
cdr3_nt: TGTGCCAGCAGTTTAGGACAGGGCGACACAGATACGCAGTATTTT

v_call: TRBV19
d_call: .
clone_size: few
j_call: TRBJ1-3
cdr3_aa: CASSLAGAGNTIYF
cdr3_nt: TGTGCCAGTAGTTTAGCGGGGGCCGGAAACACCATATATTTT

v_call: TRBV7-6
d_call: .
clone_size: .
j_call: TRBJ2-5
cdr3_aa: CAGLGAGDQDTQYF
cdr3_nt: TGTGCGGGCCTCGGAGCCGGTGACCAAGATACCCAGTACTTC

v_call: TRBV7-6
d_call: .
clone_size: .
j_call: TRBJ2-2
cdr3_aa: CASGLLAVSTEALYF
cdr3_nt: TGTGCCAGCGGCCTCCTGGCTGTGAGCACAGAGGCGCTGTATTTT

v_call: TRBV7-9
d_call: .
clone_size: many
j_call: TRBJ2-3
cdr3_aa: CASSHSGGQKDTQYF
cdr3_nt: TGTGCCAGCAGCCATTCCGGGGGGCAAAAAGATACGCAGTATTTT